The rows below give T cell receptor beta chains drawn from one sample of a study of blood T cell repertoires in COVID-19. Profiling relied on immunoSEQ multiplex PCR, and the TCRdb table lists in-frame clones only, not all of them. The table includes approximately 190,000 clones, almost 85% detected once. The sample taken for sequencing was peripheral blood. The receptors were sampled from a human donor with acute or convalescent COVID-19. The donor label of this sample is uncertain. Each CDR3 is given with its conserved first and last residue. A D gene is named only where the DNA matches it firmly. Expanded clones get a size class; other rows say once, few or many, or leave the size out.

NA | TRBJ1-6 | TRBV3-1/TRBV3-2 | NA | TGTGCCAGCAGCCAAGAATGGGGGGGGGATTCACCCCTCCACTTT | CASSQEWGGDSPLHF
NA | TRBJ1-3 | TRBV19 | TRBD1 | TGTGCCAGTAGTCAGGGGGCAGCTGGAAACACCATATATTTT | CASSQGAAGNTIYF
NA | TRBJ2-1 | TRBV5-1 | NA | TGCGCCAGCAGCGCAATCGACTATACTTACAATGAGCAGTTCTTC | CASSAIDYTYNEQFF
few | TRBJ2-1 | TRBV6-2/TRBV6-3 | TRBD1 | TGTGCCAGCAGCCCGACAGGGAATGGTGGCGGTGAGCAGTTCTTC | CASSPTGNGGGEQFF
NA | TRBJ1-4 | TRBV19 | TRBD1 | TGTGCCAGTAGTATCCGCGGGACAGGGGACGAAAAACTGTTTTTT | CASSIRGTGDEKLFF
few | TRBJ1-5 | TRBV18 | TRBD1 | TGTGCCAGCTCACGGGACAGGGATCAGCCCCAGCATTTT | CASSRDRDQPQHF
NA | TRBJ1-1 | TRBV29-1 | NA | TGCAGCGCCTCCAAGACCGTTGAGGTCACTGAAGCTTTCTTT | CSASKTVEVTEAFF
NA | TRBJ2-7 | TRBV5-1 | TRBD2 | TGCGCCAGCAGCCCCAGCGGGAGGGCCGATTACGAGCAGTACTTC | CASSPSGRADYEQYF
NA | TRBJ1-2 | TRBV5-6 | TRBD1 | TGTGCCAGCAGCTTGGGGACAGGCTATGGCTACACCTTC | CASSLGTGYGYTF
NA | TRBJ2-3 | TRBV7-9 | NA | TGTGCCAGCAGCCCGCGACTTCCAGATACGCAGTATTTT | CASSPRLPDTQYF
NA | TRBJ2-4 | TRBV11-1 | NA | TGTGCCAGCAGCTTAGAGGCAGGGGCCAAAAACATTCAGTACTTC | CASSLEAGAKNIQYF
NA | TRBJ2-2 | TRBV7-7 | TRBD2 | TGTGCCAGCAGCTTCCCACGAACCGGACTAGCGGGGCCCGGGGAGCTGTTTTTT | CASSFPRTGLAGPGELFF
NA | TRBJ1-2 | TRBV6-5 | TRBD1 | TGTGCCAGCTACAGGAGGGACAGGGGGCTTAGGGGCTACACCTTC | CASYRRDRGLRGYTF
NA | TRBJ1-3 | TRBV2 | TRBD1 | TGTGCCAGCAGGGGTCGAGGGGGCGAGGGCACCATATATTTT | CASRGRGGEGTIYF
NA | TRBJ1-5 | TRBV2 | TRBD1 | TGTGCCAGCAGTGTGCGACAGGGCGAGATCCAGCCCCAGCATTTT | CASSVRQGEIQPQHF
NA | TRBJ2-1 | TRBV7-2 | TRBD2 | TGTGCCAGCAGCCTTACTAGCGGGGGTTACAATGAGCAGTTCTTC | CASSLTSGGYNEQFF
NA | TRBJ1-1 | TRBV9 | NA | TGTGCCAGCAGCGTAGGGGCAGGGGCAGTGGGTGAAGCTTTCTTT | CASSVGAGAVGEAFF
NA | TRBJ1-6 | TRBV27 | NA | TGTGCCAGCAGTTTAGCAGTCGGAGACCCCCTCCACTTT | CASSLAVGDPLHF
NA | TRBJ1-2 | TRBV19 | NA | TGTGCCAGTAGTATATGGTCGGGGACAACCAACTATGGCTACACCTTC | CASSIWSGTTNYGYTF
NA | TRBJ1-4 | TRBV18 | NA | TGTGCCAGCTCACCCCCGGGGAACGATGAAAAACTGTTTTTT | CASSPPGNDEKLFF
NA | TRBJ1-1 | TRBV2 | NA | TGTGCCAGCAGTGCGGGGTTATCCTTGAACACTGAAGCTTTCTTT | CASSAGLSLNTEAFF
NA | TRBJ1-1 | TRBV6-1 | NA | TGTGCCAGCAGTGAAGCGATGGGGCAGACTGAAGCTTTCTTT | CASSEAMGQTEAFF
few | TRBJ1-2 | TRBV5-1 | TRBD1 | TGCGCCAGCAGCGTTTCCGGGACAGGGGGATTTGGTGGCTACACCTTC | CASSVSGTGGFGGYTF
NA | TRBJ2-1 | TRBV12-3/TRBV12-4 | NA | TGTGCCAGCAGCCGACGACTAGACAGTGAGCAGTTCTTC | CASSRRLDSEQFF
NA | TRBJ2-7 | TRBV19 | TRBD2 | TGTGCCAGTAGTAGCAACGGGAGGGACTCCTACGAGCAGTACTTC | CASSSNGRDSYEQYF
NA | TRBJ2-3 | TRBV6-2/TRBV6-3 | TRBD2 | TGTGCCAGCAGTAGCGGGAGGGCCACAGATACGCAGTATTTT | CASSSGRATDTQYF